These 6 T cell receptor beta chains originate from one sample sequenced in a study of T cell changes during pregnancy in multiple sclerosis. Libraries were prepared by immunoSEQ multiplex PCR; TCRdb keeps only in-frame clonotypes and omits some of them. The sample yields under 45,000 clones, roughly 90% seen once. Here the sequenced sample was CD8+ T cells from peripheral blood mononuclear cells, taken in the third trimester of pregnancy. These receptors originate from a female donor with multiple sclerosis, enrolled in a pregnancy study.

The J gene is TRBJ1-2, the V gene TRBV10-3, with no clear D. This CDR3 has 15 amino acids. V was trimmed by 0 bases and J by 0 bases, leaving 8 bases between them. Germline loops: CDR1 ENHRY, CDR2 SYGVKD. CDR3 DNA sequence: TGTGCCATCAGTGAGTCCGGCGGATCTAACTATGGCTACACCTTC. Encoded protein: CAISESGGSNYGYTF.

The chain employs TRBV7-9 and TRBJ2-1, with 12 bases lining up with TRBD1. The germline CDR1 and CDR2 sequences are SEHNR and FQNEAQ (reference sequence). This CDR3 is built from 18 residues. Losses at the gene ends were 4 bases for V and 4 bases for J; bases not matched to a gene: 11. The CDR3 reads CASSSGGTGGVGYNEQFF. Here the CDR3 DNA reads TGTGCCAGCAGCTCGGGGGGGACAGGGGGCGTGGGGTACAATGAGCAGTTCTTC.

The chain combines TRBV7-3 with TRBJ2-5; perhaps TRBD2 as D (6 bases). With 4 bases removed from V and 4 bases from J, the gap between germline ends came to 13 bases. The CDR3 length is 14 residues. Looked up from germline, CDR1 is SGHTA and CDR2 is FQGTGA. CDR3 nucleotide sequence: TGTGCCAGCAGCTCGTCTAGCGAGATAGAGACCCAGTACTTC. Translating it yields CASSSSSEIETQYF.

The chain joins TRBV5-1 to TRBJ2-5, with D perhaps TRBD2 (7 bases). In germline, CDR1 is SGHRS, CDR2 YFSETQ. The CDR3 covers 12 residues. Trimming removed 4 bases at V and 5 bases at J, with 9 bases between. Written as DNA, the CDR3 is TGCGCCAGCAGCAGGGGGGGTGAGACCCAGTACTTC. Amino acid sequence: CASSRGGETQYF.

The V gene is TRBV12-5, the J gene TRBJ1-4; 12 bases line up with TRBD1. This CDR3 is 15 amino acids long. The germline V gene encodes CDR1 LGHNT and CDR2 FRNRAP. With 6 bases clipped from V and 6 bases from J, the junction kept 5 bases outside the gene matches. The CDR3 here is CASGGQGAGDEKLFF. CDR3 DNA sequence: TGTGCTAGTGGGGGACAGGGGGCGGGAGATGAAAAACTGTTTTTT.

The CDR3 here is CASSLEDRSNTEAFF. Written as DNA, the CDR3 is TGTGCCAGCAGCCTTGAGGACAGATCGAACACTGAAGCTTTCTTT. The chain uses TRBV7-3 and TRBJ1-1, with a possible D match to TRBD1 (6 bases). Trimming removed 5 bases at V and 1 base at J, with 14 bases between. This CDR3 region has 15 residues. Germline assignment: CDR1 SGHTA and CDR2 FQGTGA.